The T cell receptor (beta chain) described here comes from a study of blood T cell repertoires in COVID-19. Germline-derived CDR1 and CDR2 are SGHAT and FQNNGV. The CDR3 consists of 13 residues. V lost 7 bases and J lost 6, with 16 bases in between. Clones were sequenced by immunoSEQ multiplex PCR, and TCRdb holds only the in-frame ones, with some missing. The repertoire includes approximately 99,000 clones, about 86% of them detected once, and 10% to 15% sits in the top ten. This receptor was taken from a woman aged 55-69 years in a cohort sampled during active or convalescent COVID-19. The sequenced sample consisted of peripheral blood. The chain has TRBV11-2 and TRBJ2-7, with D possibly matching TRBD2 (5 bases). The DNA for the CDR3 is TGTGCCAGCAAATTAGGAGGCCTAGGCGAGCAGTACTTC. Protein product: CASKLGGLGEQYF.